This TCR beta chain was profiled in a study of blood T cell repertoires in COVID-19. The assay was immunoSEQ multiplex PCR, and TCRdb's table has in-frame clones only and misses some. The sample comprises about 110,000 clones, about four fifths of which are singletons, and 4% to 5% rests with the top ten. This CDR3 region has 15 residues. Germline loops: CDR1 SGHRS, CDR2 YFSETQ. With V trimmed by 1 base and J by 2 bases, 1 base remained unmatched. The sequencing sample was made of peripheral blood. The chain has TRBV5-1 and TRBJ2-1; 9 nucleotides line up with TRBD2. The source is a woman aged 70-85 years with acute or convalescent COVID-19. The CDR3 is CASSLSSGAYNEQFF. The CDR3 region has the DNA TGCGCCAGCAGCTTGTCTAGCGGGGCCTACAATGAGCAGTTCTTC.